Shown below are 20 T cell receptor beta chains from a single sample sequenced in a study of OX40 agonist ivuxolimab in advanced cancers. The table came from immunoSEQ multiplex PCR; TCRdb's copy has only in-frame clones and leaves some out. The sample includes tens of thousands of clones, 85% of them seen just once. The material was CD4+ or CD8+ T cells sorted from blood, obtained in a trial of the OX40 agonist ivuxolimab. The receptor set was obtained from an adult with an advanced solid tumor such as melanoma, head and neck, liver or kidney cancer.

V is TRBV11-2 and J is TRBJ2-1, with 11 nucleotides matching TRBD1. V lost 5 bases, J lost 0 bases, and 6 bases stayed unmatched. The length of the CDR3 is 17 residues. Germline lookup yields CDR1 SGHAT and CDR2 FQNNGV. The DNA for the CDR3 is TGTGCCAGCAGCCTGGGACAGGGGGTCTACTCCTACAATGAGCAGTTCTTC. Translating gives CASSLGQGVYSYNEQFF.

The rearrangement joins TRBV28 to TRBJ2-3; the D is unclear. The CDR3 runs to 12 residues. Trimming left V 2 bases short and J 2 bases short, with 2 bases between. In germline, CDR1 is MDHEN, CDR2 SYDVKM. CDR3: CASSLITDTQYF. The CDR3 DNA reads TGTGCCAGCAGTTTAATCACAGATACGCAGTATTTT.

The J gene is TRBJ1-2, the V gene TRBV30; perhaps TRBD1 as D (6 bases). This CDR3 is 15 amino acids long. Between the trimmed V and J ends, which lost 7 bases and 4 bases, there was a span of 22 bases. The germline V gene encodes CDR1 GTSNPN and CDR2 SVGIG (reference sequence). The CDR3: CASDSTGAVGYGYTF. The CDR3 bases are TGTGCCTCCGATTCGACGGGGGCAGTAGGCTATGGCTACACCTTC.

This clone was found a few times. The genes are TRBV19 and TRBJ2-7; no clear D gene. The CDR3 is 16 residues long. Trimming shortened V by 3 bases and J by 2 bases, and 17 bases separated the two germline ends. Germline V gene lookup returns CDR1 LNHDA and CDR2 SQIVND (reference sequence). CDR3 in amino acids: CASSIPPGDGPYEQYF. CDR3 nucleotides: TGTGCCAGTAGTATCCCACCCGGTGACGGGCCCTACGAGCAGTACTTC.

The chain carries TRBV28 and TRBJ1-5; maybe TRBD1 (6 bases). Germline CDR1 and CDR2: MDHEN and SYDVKM. V lost 5 bases and J 1 base, leaving 15 bases between the germline ends. The CDR3 length is 16 residues. The CDR3 nucleotides are TGTGCCAGCAGTCGCGGACAGTCCCAAAGCAATCAGCCCCAGCATTTT. Translating gives CASSRGQSQSNQPQHF.

Here the CDR3 DNA reads TGTGCCAGAACCGAAGGGACAGGGAGAACCGGGGAGCTGTTTTTT. It codes for CARTEGTGRTGELFF. J is TRBJ2-2 and V is TRBV5-3; 9 bases line up with TRBD1. TRBV5-3 is reported as an ORF; its role is uncertain. This CDR3 comprises 15 residues. The junction had 8 bases not matched to a gene; V was cut back by 6 bases and J by 5 bases.

The genes are TRBV18 and TRBJ1-5; D remains ambiguous. CDR1 is KGHSH and CDR2 is LQKENI in the germline V gene. This CDR3 comprises 13 residues. Trimming took 5 bases from V and 7 from J, leaving 12 bases between them. This CDR3 reads CASSTDSGQPQHF. CDR3 bases: TGTGCCAGCTCAACGGACTCGGGGCAGCCCCAGCATTTT.

This sequence joins TRBV6-5 and TRBJ2-5; 8 nucleotides line up with TRBD2. The CDR3 extends over 14 amino acids. Germline V CDR1 and CDR2: MNHEY, SVGAGI. J gave up 5 bases and V 4 bases, and 6 bases lay outside the gene matches. CDR3 coding DNA: TGTGCCAGCAGTTTAGCGGGACTGGGGGAGACCCAGTACTTC. It specifies CASSLAGLGETQYF.

The J gene is TRBJ2-7, the V gene TRBV4-1; no firm D call. CDR1 and CDR2 from the germline V gene are MGHRA and YSYEKL. The V gene lost 4 bases and the J gene lost 3 bases, with 10 bases spanning the gap. This CDR3 region has 13 residues. The CDR3 DNA reads TGCGCCAGCAGCCCCACCCAGCTCTACGAGCAGTACTTC. Its protein is CASSPTQLYEQYF.

This clone was counted a single time. The gene calls are TRBV4-2 and TRBJ2-2, with D possibly being TRBD1 (5 bases). Per germline, CDR1 LGHNA and CDR2 YNFKEQ. V lost 0 bases to trimming and J lost 9 bases, with 14 bases between them. This CDR3 has 15 residues. The CDR3 here is CASSQENQGSRELFF. For the CDR3, the DNA is TGTGCCAGCAGCCAAGAAAATCAGGGTTCCCGGGAGCTGTTTTTT.

This chain uses TRBV4-1 with TRBJ1-1, with D possibly TRBD1 on 5 matching bases. The CDR3 consists of 15 residues. V was shortened by 6 bases and J by 4 bases, with 18 bases between the two germline ends. Germline values: CDR1 MGHRA, CDR2 YSYEKL. CDR3 in amino acids: CASSLDTRSGTEAFF. As DNA, the CDR3 is TGCGCCAGCAGTCTGGACACCCGGTCGGGCACTGAAGCTTTCTTT.

This rearrangement joins TRBV11-2 to TRBJ1-2; D is possibly TRBD1 (5 bases). CDR3 length: 13 residues. The germline V and J ends were trimmed by 5 bases and 8 bases, with 15 bases remaining between them. Looked up from germline, CDR1 is SGHAT and CDR2 is FQNNGV. CDR3 in amino acids: CASSPGTARGYTF. The CDR3 DNA reads as TGTGCCAGCAGCCCCGGGACCGCTAGGGGCTACACCTTC. Filled out from reference TRBV11-2 and TRBJ1-2, the complete variable domain reads EAGVAQSPRYKIIEKRQSVAFWCNPISGHATLYWYQQILGQGPKLLIQFQNNGVVDDSQLPKDRFSAERLKGVDSTLKIQPAKLEDSAVYLCASSPGTARGYTFGSGTRLTVV.

The rearrangement links TRBV27 to TRBJ1-3; the D gene is possibly TRBD1 (5 bases). The length of the CDR3 is 14 residues. Germline loops: CDR1 MNHEY, CDR2 SMNVEV (reference sequence). The V gene lost 3 bases and the J gene lost 7 bases, with 13 bases spanning the gap. The CDR3 region is CASSFLGDSNTIYF. The DNA for the CDR3 is TGTGCCAGCAGTTTCTTAGGGGATTCGAACACCATATATTTT.

The genes are TRBV7-9 and TRBJ1-3, with a tentative D call TRBD1 (5 bases). Germline V CDR1 and CDR2: SEHNR, FQNEAQ (reference sequence). V was shortened by 4 bases and J by 0 bases, with 10 bases between the two germline ends. This CDR3 spans 15 amino acids. In DNA, the CDR3 is TGTGCCAGCAGCTGGGCAGGGAGCTCTGGAAACACCATATATTTT. Translated: CASSWAGSSGNTIYF.

V and J are TRBV7-2 and TRBJ2-2; a weak D match, TRBD2 (5 bases). Trimming cost V 1 base and J 7 bases, with 10 bases left between them. Per the germline V gene, CDR1 is SGHTA and CDR2 is FQGNSA. There are 14 residues in the CDR3. The CDR3 coding sequence is TGTGCCAGCAGCTTAGTAACCGGGAACGGGGAGCTGTTTTTT. It specifies CASSLVTGNGELFF.

This chain connects TRBV7-9 to TRBJ1-6, with 7 nucleotides matching TRBD1. The CDR3 is made up of 16 amino acids. CDR1 is SEHNR and CDR2 is FQNEAQ in the germline V gene (reference sequence). V shed 5 bases, J shed 4 bases, and the junction held 8 bases outside the gene matches. The CDR3 bases are TGTGCCAGCAGCCAACCGACAGGGATTTATAATTCACCCCTCCACTTT. Translating gives CASSQPTGIYNSPLHF.

The V and J genes are TRBV9 and TRBJ2-6; 9 nucleotides line up with TRBD1. Trimming removed 3 bases from V and 0 bases from J; junction bases left unmatched: 7. This CDR3 is 18 amino acids long. The germline V gene encodes CDR1 SGDLS and CDR2 YYNGEE. CDR3: CASSARDRAFSGANVLTF. In DNA form, the CDR3 reads TGTGCCAGCAGCGCCCGGGACAGGGCCTTCTCTGGGGCCAACGTCCTGACTTTC.

The chain joins TRBV9 to TRBJ2-2; D unresolved. Trimming stripped 4 bases from V and 7 bases from J, with 11 bases between. The CDR3 consists of 13 residues. CDR1 SGDLS and CDR2 YYNGEE come from the germline V gene. CDR3 coding DNA: TGTGCCAGCAGCTCCAGTTTCGACGGGGAGCTGTTTTTT. Translation gives CASSSSFDGELFF.

The chain carries TRBV4-3 and TRBJ2-3; 13 positions match TRBD2. The CDR3 has 18 residues. V lost 5 bases to trimming and J lost 2 bases; unmatched junction nucleotides: 10. The germline V gene encodes CDR1 LGHNA and CDR2 YSLEER. CDR3: CASSLGLAGSRSTDTQYF. CDR3 nucleotides: TGCGCCAGCAGCTTGGGACTAGCGGGGAGTCGGTCCACAGATACGCAGTATTTT.

The V gene is TRBV15, the J gene TRBJ2-5; no clear D gene. The germline CDR1 and CDR2 sequences are LNHNV and YYDKDF (reference sequence). The CDR3 is 15 residues long. V shed 0 bases and J shed 2 bases, with 10 bases lying between them. CDR3 nucleotide sequence: TGTGCCACCAGCAGAGATGTACAGCCTCAAGAGACCCAGTACTTC. This sequence encodes CATSRDVQPQETQYF.